This TCR beta chain comes out of a study of neurological immune-mediated disorders. Study-wide findings and caveats: One cluster of related CDR3 sequences contained, by phylogenetic grouping, the repertoires of 18 of 34 multiple sclerosis patients and formed a possible signature.

5'RACE employing 10-nucleotide random UMIs yielded the cDNA. TCRdb fed the 5' RACE reads into MiXCR, producing one record per CDR3 protein. Of tens of thousands of distinct CDR3 sequences detected, roughly 3.2% appear once; the ten largest clones hold around 3.1%. Many counts were recorded for this clonotype. Its antigen is currently unknown. Per germline, CDR1 MNHNY and CDR2 SVGAGI (reference sequence). The junction had 1 base not matched to a gene; V was cut back by 8 bases and J by 0 bases. The CDR3 has 13 amino acids. The source of this sequence is a woman in her twenties or thirties with multiple sclerosis. Sequencing was carried out using PBMCs. The V call is TRBV6-6, the J call TRBJ2-7; TRBD2 matches at 10 bases. The CDR3 bases are TGTGCCAGCGTAGCGGGGGGCTCCTACGAGCAGTACTTC. Amino acid sequence: CASVAGGSYEQYF.